This T cell receptor beta chain was recovered during a study of blood T cell repertoires in COVID-19 (dated by TCRdb to 2020 to 2021). Regarding the research as a whole: Samples from collaborators originated in the United States, Italy and Spain and spanned both the acute and convalescent phases of COVID-19. The prospective study material was composed of cDNA or gDNA derived from T cells, B-cell-depleted T cells, or PBMCs. The dataset comprised deeply sampled blood TCRbeta repertoires from subjects exposed to, actively infected with, or recovered from COVID-19. The repertoires were released in a freely available public database meant as a resource for research on the immune response to SARS-CoV-2. Samples came from the ongoing ImmuneRACE study (first 160 participants) plus 1,254 subjects from 6 global collaborators. Sample metadata almost always included a de-identified subject ID, COVID-19 status, age in years and sex. Where available, HLA class I and class II types were taken from metadata supplied by the sample provider and were not determined by assay-based typing. What the study reported, not specific to this receptor: The quantity of clinical and demographic metadata differed by source and by participant and was supplied without curation.

A word on this clone: The target of this receptor is not known. The record has no base qualities; no much larger clone is one base away.

Collaborating institutions collected whole blood in K2EDTA tubes following their own protocols. For TCRbeta analysis, collaborators shipped samples in one of three forms: frozen whole blood, isolated PBMCs, or DNA extracted from either of those sample types. TCRbeta CDR3 regions were amplified from genomic DNA using the immunoSEQ Assay, a bias-controlled multiplex PCR. The authors processed their data as follows. The number of nucleated cells in each sample was estimated from the amplification of reference gene primers within the assay. Sequence reads were collapsed and filtered to measure the absolute abundance of every unique TCRbeta CDR3 rearrangement. Productive Simpson clonality was computed per sample as the square root of Simpson's diversity index over productive rearrangements. This immuneACCESS table, as held by TCRdb, lists in-frame sequences with V and J called but not all clones. Of the missing ones, under half trace to an unresolved V gene in checked studies; the others have no known cause. The DNA gave D and trimming, while V, J and clone size come from that table. This sample has approximately 260,000 clones in its table, and approximately 79% of those were observed once. Clones ranked in the top ten supply 4% to 6% of the sample.

The TCR originated in a woman older than 75 with active or convalescent COVID-19. The sequenced sample consisted of peripheral blood.

The DNA reads TGTGCCAGTAGTCTTTCCCCGGAGCCTTTCTCTGGAAACACCATATATTTT. Translated, it reads CASSLSPEPFSGNTIYF. Recombination connected TRBV19 to TRBJ1-3, with the D gene not clear enough to name. Measured from the cysteine to the phenylalanine, the CDR3 is 17 residues long. This entry keeps only the CDR3 DNA: 51 bases, framed from base 1. CDR1 and CDR2 (LNHDA, SQIVND) derive from the germline V gene (reference sequence). Deletion took 5 bases off V and 0 bases off J, with a span of 17 bases between the germline ends.